This T cell receptor beta chain was captured in a study of siplizumab effects on memory and regulatory T cells. Study-wide results and caveats: Naive T cells were seemingly more diverse than memory cells, and major contributions to the alloresponse seemed to be made by them. Tregs that proliferated in siplizumab cultures did not have their suppressive function confirmed.

As for this clone: Its antigen is not identified.

V was shortened by 2 bases and J by 9 bases, with 7 bases between the two germline ends. CDR1 WNHNN and CDR2 SYGVQD come from the germline V gene (reference sequence). The CDR3 runs to 11 residues. The protocol was immunoSEQ multiplex PCR, while the TCRdb copy is restricted to in-frame clones and leaves out a portion. The data hold approximately 100,000 clones, with around 93% observed a single time. The sample comprised non-Treg CD4+ T cells sorted from blood. This TCR derives from a human donor in good health. The chain recombines TRBV10-1 with TRBJ1-1; no firm D call. DNA of the CDR3: TGCGCCAGCAGTGAGGCCGGGAAAGCTTTCTTT. Its protein is CASSEAGKAFF.